The next 16 T cell receptor beta chains were all read from a single sample in a study of T cell responses to AZD1222 COVID-19 vaccine. Sequencing used immunoSEQ multiplex PCR; TCRdb keeps in-frame clones, though not all of them. Among roughly 180,000 clones listed, 75% to 90% were seen once. Here the sequenced sample was peripheral blood, taken on day 0 of AZD1222 vaccination. Receptors were obtained from an adult in good health.

The genes are TRBV27 and TRBJ2-5; 9 bases map to TRBD1. This CDR3 region has 16 residues. Trimming at V came to 5 bases and at J to 5 bases, leaving 12 bases not matched to a gene. Germline lookup yields CDR1 MNHEY and CDR2 SMNVEV (reference sequence). The CDR3 region has the DNA TGTGCCAGCAGTCCCTACCCACAGGGGGCGGGGGAGACCCAGTACTTC. It specifies CASSPYPQGAGETQYF.

Turning to this clone: This same CDR3 is encoded by further DNA sequences in the sample. The chain couples TRBV5-1 to TRBJ2-1, with D possibly matching TRBD1 (5 bases). CDR1 SGHRS and CDR2 YFSETQ come from the germline V gene. The CDR3 covers 15 residues. V was trimmed by 0 bases and J by 0 bases, leaving 7 bases between them. The CDR3 reads CASSLGQSSYNEQFF. The DNA for the CDR3 is TGCGCCAGCAGCTTGGGACAGAGCTCCTACAATGAGCAGTTCTTC.

The gene calls are TRBV5-1 and TRBJ2-1; tentative D call: TRBD1 (6 bases). The CDR3 runs 15 residues. Germline assignment: CDR1 SGHRS and CDR2 YFSETQ. Trimming took 1 base from V and 3 from J, leaving 11 bases between them. CDR3 sequence (DNA): TGCGCCAGCAGCTTGCACGGGGACATCTACAATGAGCAGTTCTTC. It is translated as CASSLHGDIYNEQFF.

This clone has more than one count but fewer than ten. V gene TRBV13 combines with J gene TRBJ2-2; 10 bases fit TRBD1. The V and J ends lost 5 bases and 3 bases, in that order; junction bases with no gene match: 3. The CDR3 runs to 15 residues. Germline assignment: CDR1 PRHDT and CDR2 FYEKMQ (reference sequence). CDR3 loop: CASSPGQGDTGELFF. The DNA of the CDR3 is TGTGCCAGCAGCCCCGGACAGGGGGACACCGGGGAGCTGTTTTTT.

This clone was counted a few times. This chain joins TRBV3-1 (or the pseudogene TRBV3-2) and TRBJ2-2; TRBD2 might be the D (6 bases). V lost 6 bases and J lost 4, with 15 bases in between. Germline CDR1 is LGHDT and CDR2 is YNNKEL (reference sequence). The CDR3 is 15 amino acids. The CDR3 DNA reads as TGTGCCAGCAGTCCGGTCGGGGGTAGCACCGGGGAGCTGTTTTTT. Its protein is CASSPVGGSTGELFF.

The chain couples TRBV7-9 to TRBJ1-4, with D unclear. V was clipped by 1 base and J by 8 bases, with 20 bases between them. CDR3 size: 17 residues. Per germline, CDR1 SEHNR and CDR2 FQNEAQ (reference sequence). The CDR3 DNA sequence: TGTGCCAGCAGCTTAGTCCCGGGAATCTTTCTGGGAGAAAAACTGTTTTTT. This gives the protein CASSLVPGIFLGEKLFF.

The chain uses TRBV4-1 and TRBJ1-5; maybe TRBD1 (5 bases). The CDR3 is made up of 14 amino acids. V was pared by 5 bases and J by 5 bases, with 13 bases between. Germline lookup yields CDR1 MGHRA and CDR2 YSYEKL. The CDR3 region has the DNA TGCGCCAGCAGCTGGGGAGGGACGGATCAGCCCCAGCATTTT. Residues: CASSWGGTDQPQHF.

The DNA for the CDR3 is TGTGCCAGCAGTATAGGTCAGGGGGAGGCCTATAATTCACCCCTCCACTTT. Translation: CASSIGQGEAYNSPLHF. The J gene is TRBJ1-6, the V gene TRBV27, with 7 bases lining up with TRBD1. Germline loops: CDR1 MNHEY, CDR2 SMNVEV (reference sequence). The J segment lost 2 bases and the V segment lost 5 bases, leaving 9 bases of the junction unmatched. This CDR3 contains 17 residues.

V and J are TRBV5-1 and TRBJ2-5; D unclear. The V end was cut by 2 bases, the J end by 9 bases, with 17 bases between. CDR3 length equals 14 residues. Germline V gene data show CDR1 as SGHRS and CDR2 as YFSETQ. In nucleotides, the CDR3 is TGCGCCAGCAGCTTCGATCTTCCCAACGAAGCCCAGTACTTC. Translation gives CASSFDLPNEAQYF.

This clone appeared a single time. The CDR3 sequence: CASSSRRAEAFF. The CDR3, as DNA: TGTGCCAGCAGCTCCCGGCGCGCTGAAGCTTTCTTT. The chain links TRBV7-9 to TRBJ1-1, with D unresolved. Germline V gene data show CDR1 as SEHNR and CDR2 as FQNEAQ (reference sequence). The length of the CDR3 is 12 residues. V gave up 4 bases and J gave up 6 bases, with 9 bases separating them.

CDR3 DNA sequence: TGTGCCAGCAGTTTACGGACAGGGCTCTACGAGCAGTACTTC. This translates into CASSLRTGLYEQYF. V usage is TRBV27 and J usage is TRBJ2-7; 8 bases match TRBD1. CDR1 and CDR2 (germline): MNHEY, SMNVEV (reference sequence). The CDR3 extends over 14 amino acids. V was clipped by 2 bases and J by 3 bases; unmatched bases: 3.

The chain links TRBV19 to TRBJ2-5; D is possibly TRBD1 (6 bases). The V gene's germline CDR1 is LNHDA and CDR2 SQIVND (reference sequence). Trimming pared 3 bases from V and 5 bases from J, leaving 22 bases between. The CDR3 runs to 17 residues. The CDR3 DNA reads TGTGCCAGTAGTATTCGGCCCCAGGGGTTGGGGTGGGAGACCCAGTACTTC. It translates to CASSIRPQGLGWETQYF.

V gene TRBV6-2 or TRBV6-3 combines with J gene TRBJ2-3; 11 bases match TRBD2. Trimming removed 5 bases from V and 1 base from J; junction bases left unmatched: 2. Germline loops: CDR1 MNHEY, CDR2 SVGEGT. The CDR3 runs to 15 residues. Here the CDR3 reads CASSATSGGTDTQYF. CDR3 sequence (DNA): TGTGCCAGCAGTGCGACTAGCGGGGGCACAGATACGCAGTATTTT.

The chain joins TRBV11-2 to TRBJ1-3, with D unclear. This CDR3 is built from 15 residues. CDR1 and CDR2 (germline): SGHAT, FQNNGV. Trimming took off 0 bases at V and 2 bases at J, with 8 bases between the two ends. CDR3 residues: CASSLEGSAGNTIYF. The CDR3 nucleotides read TGTGCCAGCAGCTTAGAAGGGTCCGCTGGAAACACCATATATTTT. The complete variable domain, with remaining parts taken from reference TRBV11-2 and TRBJ1-3, reads EAGVAQSPRYKIIEKRQSVAFWCNPISGHATLYWYQQILGQGPKLLIQFQNNGVVDDSQLPKDRFSAERLKGVDSTLKIQPAKLEDSAVYLCASSLEGSAGNTIYFGEGSWLTVV.

The chain has TRBV10-3 and TRBJ2-6; D remains unclear. The germline gives CDR1 ENHRY, CDR2 SYGVKD. V lost 10 bases to trimming and J lost 0 bases, with 4 bases between them. This CDR3 region has 12 residues. CDR3: CATDSGANVLTF. CDR3 bases: TGTGCCACCGACTCTGGGGCCAACGTCCTGACTTTC.

The chain combines TRBV15 with TRBJ2-1; D perhaps matches TRBD2 (6 bases). Germline V lookup: CDR1 LNHNV, CDR2 YYDKDF (reference sequence). CDR3 length: 14 residues. Deletions cut 1 base from V and 4 bases from J, with 8 bases between. CDR3 nucleotides: TGTGCCACCAGCAGAGCCGGGAGTTACAATGAGCAGTTCTTC. Translating it yields CATSRAGSYNEQFF.